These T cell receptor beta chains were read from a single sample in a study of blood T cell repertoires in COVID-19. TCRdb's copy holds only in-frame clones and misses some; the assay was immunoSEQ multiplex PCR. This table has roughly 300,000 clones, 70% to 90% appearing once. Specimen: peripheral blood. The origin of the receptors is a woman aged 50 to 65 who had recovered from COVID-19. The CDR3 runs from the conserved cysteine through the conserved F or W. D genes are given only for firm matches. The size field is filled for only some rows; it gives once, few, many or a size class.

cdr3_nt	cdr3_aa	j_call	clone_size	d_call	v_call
TGTGCCAGCAGTTCCCCTCTCCGGTCCCCCATATATTTT	CASSSPLRSPIYF	TRBJ1-3	-	-	TRBV27
TGTGCCATCAGTGAGCCCCCCTCGAGCGCTGAAGCTTTCTTT	CAISEPPSSAEAFF	TRBJ1-1	-	-	TRBV10-3
TGCAGGCCACAGGGAGACTATGGCTACACCTTC	CRPQGDYGYTF	TRBJ1-2	-	-	TRBV20-1
TGCGCCAGCAGTGGTCGTAATAGCGGCACAGATACGCAGTATTTT	CASSGRNSGTDTQYF	TRBJ2-3	-	-	TRBV10-2
TGTGCCAGCAGTTTGGGACTAGCGGGCCGGAATGAGCAGTTCTTC	CASSLGLAGRNEQFF	TRBJ2-1	-	TRBD2	TRBV5-4
TGTGCCAGCAGTAAAGACAGCTACAATGAGCAGTTCTTC	CASSKDSYNEQFF	TRBJ2-1	-	-	TRBV27
TGCGCCAGCAGCTTGATCACAGGGTCCCACGAGCAGTACTTC	CASSLITGSHEQYF	TRBJ2-7	-	-	TRBV5-1
TGTGCCAGCAGCGTAGGGGACACAGGCGAGCAGTACTTC	CASSVGDTGEQYF	TRBJ2-7	-	-	TRBV9
TGTGCCAGCAGCTCCACCGGGACAGATAACTATGGCTACACCTTC	CASSSTGTDNYGYTF	TRBJ1-2	-	TRBD1	TRBV5-6
TGTGCCAGCAGCTTAGATCTGAATTCACCCCTCCACTTT	CASSLDLNSPLHF	TRBJ1-6	few	-	TRBV7-2
TGTGCCAGCAGGCGTAGCCAGAGCCCATCCGACTATCAGCCCCAGCATTTT	CASRRSQSPSDYQPQHF	TRBJ1-5	-	-	TRBV3-1/TRBV3-2
TGTGCCAGCAGCTTGGAGGGGACTAGCGGGGGTCAGGGTACGCAGTATTTT	CASSLEGTSGGQGTQYF	TRBJ2-3	-	TRBD2	TRBV5-4
TGTGCCAGCAGTATCGCGGGAAGATCTGGAAACACCATATATTTT	CASSIAGRSGNTIYF	TRBJ1-3	few	-	TRBV28
TGTGCCAGCTCTCCCGGGACAGATAATGGCTACACCTTC	CASSPGTDNGYTF	TRBJ1-2	-	TRBD1	TRBV18
TGTGCCAGTCGGACAGTCTCTGGAAACACCATATATTTT	CASRTVSGNTIYF	TRBJ1-3	-	-	TRBV6-5
TGTGCCAGCAGTTGGGGGGGGAACACTGAAGCTTTCTTT	CASSWGGNTEAFF	TRBJ1-1	-	-	TRBV27
TGTGCCAGCAGCTTAGCGGGGGCCGGTGGCACCGGGGAGCTGTTTTTT	CASSLAGAGGTGELFF	TRBJ2-2	-	-	TRBV7-9
TGTGCTAGTGGTTTGGTACTGGGGGAGGGCCCCAATGAGCAGTTCTTC	CASGLVLGEGPNEQFF	TRBJ2-1	-	TRBD2	TRBV12-5
TGTGCCAGCAGCCAACTAGGTCCCGAGCAGTACTTC	CASSQLGPEQYF	TRBJ2-7	once	-	TRBV7-9
TGTGCCAGCAGTCGGACAGGGAGTAATGAAAAACTGTTTTTT	CASSRTGSNEKLFF	TRBJ1-4	-	TRBD1	TRBV3-1/TRBV3-2